This T cell receptor (beta chain) was captured in a study of T cells in localized non-small cell lung cancer. The data were produced by immunoSEQ multiplex PCR, yet TCRdb's version contains in-frame clones alone and is incomplete. Among around 20,000 clones listed, approximately 90% were seen once. Sequencing used peripheral blood, obtained before any cancer treatment. The origin of this receptor is a woman aged 35-75 years with stage I lung adenocarcinoma.

The CDR3 here is CASSFAPEPLHF. The CDR3 nucleotides read TGTGCCAGCAGCTTCGCCCCGGAACCCCTCCACTTT. V is TRBV7-2 and J is TRBJ1-6; no definite D call. Germline V lookup: CDR1 SGHTA, CDR2 FQGNSA. This CDR3 spans 12 amino acids. V lost 3 bases and J lost 12, with 9 bases in between.